Following are 15 T cell receptor beta chains from one sample sequenced in a study of T-cell reconstitution after alpha-beta-depleted transplantation in children. The authors prepared the TCRbeta library with unique molecular identifiers. TCRdb called the PCR reads again in MiXCR, with one record for every CDR3 protein. This table has 450,000 to 500,000 distinct CDR3 sequences, roughly an eighth appearing once. Specimen: PBMCs from the stem cell graft donor, collected from the stem cell graft. The receptors come from a human donor who donated a stem cell graft to a child with combined immunodeficiency.

There are many counts of this clonotype. The V and J genes are TRBV20-1 and TRBJ2-5; perhaps TRBD2 as D (6 bases). Trimming took 1 base from V and 2 from J, leaving 14 bases between them. Germline V lookup: CDR1 DFQATT, CDR2 SNEGSKA (reference sequence). This CDR3 is 15 amino acids long. The CDR3 loop is CSARVYGDFQETQYF. As DNA, the CDR3 is TGCAGTGCTAGAGTATACGGGGACTTTCAAGAGACCCAGTACTTC.

This clonotype was observed a few times. Here the CDR3 reads CASSTPDRDYEQYF. The CDR3 region has the DNA TGTGCCAGCAGTACCCCTGACAGGGACTACGAGCAGTACTTC. V and J are TRBV28 and TRBJ2-7; TRBD1 matches at 7 bases. The junction had 7 bases not matched to a gene; V was cut back by 5 bases and J by 3 bases. The germline V gene encodes CDR1 MDHEN and CDR2 SYDVKM. The CDR3 length is 14 residues. Full variable domain (outside the CDR3, taken from reference TRBV28 and TRBJ2-7): DVKVTQSSRYLVKRTGEKVFLECVQDMDHENMFWYRQDPGLGLRLIYFSYDVKMKEKGDIPEGYSVSREKKERFSLILESASTNQTSMYLCASSTPDRDYEQYFGPGTRLTVT.

This clonotype was found many times. The chain couples TRBV7-8 to TRBJ2-7; unclear D gene. The germline gives CDR1 SGHVS, CDR2 FQNEAQ. This CDR3 is built from 13 residues. Trimming took off 1 base at V and 4 bases at J, with 8 bases between the two ends. CDR3 nucleotide sequence: TGTGCCAGCAGCTTAGTGGGAAAGTACGAGCAGTACTTC. Amino acid sequence: CASSLVGKYEQYF.

This clonotype was seen more than once but under ten times. J is TRBJ2-3 and V is TRBV5-5; perhaps TRBD2 as D (6 bases). Trimming removed 2 bases from V and 0 bases from J, with 10 bases in between. This CDR3 has 15 amino acids. CDR1 is SGHKS and CDR2 is YYEKEE in the germline V gene (reference sequence). The DNA of the CDR3 is TGTGCCAGCAGCTTCCGCGGGATTAGCACAGATACGCAGTATTTT. Translation gives CASSFRGISTDTQYF.

This clonotype has ten or more counts. The CDR3 reads CASSQTGKDSPLHF. For the CDR3, the DNA is TGTGCCAGCAGTCAGACAGGAAAGGATTCACCCCTCCACTTT. The chain carries TRBV12-3 or TRBV12-4 and TRBJ1-6; D perhaps matches TRBD1 (6 bases). This CDR3 has 14 amino acids. V gave up 5 bases and J gave up 8 bases, with 13 bases separating them.

This clonotype was counted at least ten times. The chain carries TRBV4-3 and TRBJ2-3, with 9 positions matching TRBD2. The length of the CDR3 is 17 residues. Germline V CDR1 and CDR2: LGHNA, YSLEER. J gave up 2 bases and V 4 bases, and 10 bases lay outside the gene matches. This CDR3 is CASSPFLSSGVTDTQYF. The CDR3 nucleotides are TGCGCCAGCAGCCCATTCTTGTCTAGCGGGGTCACAGATACGCAGTATTTT.

Notes on this clonotype: Since no conserved phenylalanine or tryptophan closes the CDR3, a read error is the likely cause. This chain links TRBV5-1 with TRBJ2-1; 7 bases agree with TRBD2. Germline V CDR1 and CDR2: SGHRS, YFSETQ. V trimming: 2 bases; J trimming: 3 bases; junction bases outside the gene matches: 5. CDR3 length equals 15 residues. DNA of the CDR3: TGCGCCAGCAGCTTCGGGGCTAGCGGCTACAATGAGCAGTTCATC. This codes for CASSFGASGYNEQFI.

This clonotype was observed a few times. The V and J genes are TRBV12-3 or TRBV12-4 and TRBJ2-7; D may correspond to TRBD1 or TRBD2 (5 bases each). The CDR3 contains 12 residues. With 8 bases removed from V and 2 bases from J, the gap between germline ends came to 10 bases. CDR3 sequence: CASAEGPYEQYF. As DNA, the CDR3 is TGTGCCAGCGCCGAGGGACCCTACGAGCAGTACTTC.

This clonotype was seen at least ten times. The J gene is TRBJ2-7, the V gene TRBV5-4; D uncertain. The germline gives CDR1 SGHNT, CDR2 YYREEE (reference sequence). The CDR3 sequence is 13 residues long. The V and J ends lost 4 bases and 4 bases respectively, with 12 bases between them. As DNA, the CDR3 is TGTGCCAGCAGCAAGTCCGAAATGTACGAGCAGTACTTC. Translated: CASSKSEMYEQYF.

This clonotype has a count of ten or more. The chain has TRBV12-3 or TRBV12-4 and TRBJ1-5, with no clear D. The V end lost 4 bases, the J end lost 11 bases, and 12 bases lay between the germline ends. This CDR3 spans 12 amino acids. In DNA, the CDR3 is TGTGCCAGCAGTTCCTATGAAGGGTCCCAGCATTTT. Protein product: CASSSYEGSQHF.

The chain links TRBV28 to TRBJ2-7; 7 nucleotides align to TRBD1. Unmatched junction bases numbered 11, after V lost 8 bases and J lost 4 bases. Germline loops: CDR1 MDHEN, CDR2 SYDVKM. The CDR3 has 14 amino acids. The CDR3 nucleotides read TGTGCCAGCGGTCCGACAGGGCCGATTTACGAGCAGTACTTC. Protein: CASGPTGPIYEQYF. The full variable domain, its missing parts supplied by reference TRBV28 and TRBJ2-7, is DVKVTQSSRYLVKRTGEKVFLECVQDMDHENMFWYRQDPGLGLRLIYFSYDVKMKEKGDIPEGYSVSREKKERFSLILESASTNQTSMYLCASGPTGPIYEQYFGPGTRLTVT.

The CDR3 DNA sequence: TGCGCCAGCAGCAGCGGGGCGGGGACCTACAATGAGCAGTTCTTC. It translates to CASSSGAGTYNEQFF. The chain has TRBV4-1 and TRBJ2-1; 7 positions match TRBD2. The CDR3 is 15 residues long. The germline gives CDR1 MGHRA, CDR2 YSYEKL. V was clipped by 5 bases and J by 2 bases; unmatched bases: 6.

This clonotype was detected a few times. The J gene is TRBJ1-4, the V gene TRBV10-3, with D possibly matching TRBD1 (5 bases). CDR1 is ENHRY and CDR2 is SYGVKD in the germline V gene. V was cut by 6 bases and J by 5 bases, with 13 bases left in between. The CDR3 runs 14 residues. CDR3 DNA: TGTGCCATCAGCACCGGGACTGAAAATGAAAAACTGTTTTTT. Amino acids: CAISTGTENEKLFF.

This clonotype was recorded once. The chain links TRBV15 to TRBJ2-5; TRBD1 matches at 8 bases. The V gene end was trimmed by 1 base and the J gene end by 2 bases; junction bases not matched to a gene: 15. The length of the CDR3 is 19 residues. Germline V CDR1 and CDR2: LNHNV, YYDKDF (reference sequence). CDR3 amino acids: CATSRAGQGRGVGQETQYF. The CDR3 DNA follows: TGTGCCACCAGCAGAGCCGGACAGGGCAGAGGAGTGGGACAAGAGACCCAGTACTTC.

This clonotype was seen at least ten times. The rearrangement joins TRBV20-1 to TRBJ2-3; D is unclear. This CDR3 region has 12 residues. Germline CDR1 reads DFQATT; CDR2 reads SNEGSKA (reference sequence). Trimming stripped 6 bases from V and 1 base from J, with 8 bases between. The CDR3 DNA follows: TGCAGTGCCCCGCCTCGCACAGATACGCAGTATTTT. The encoded protein is CSAPPRTDTQYF.